Below, 10 T cell receptor beta chains from the same sample are listed, as sequenced in a study of cytomegalovirus exposure and HLA in healthy donors. The PCR was carried out with 60 Vbeta primers and 13 Jbeta primers. Libraries were prepared by immunoSEQ multiplex PCR; TCRdb keeps only in-frame clonotypes and omits some of them. The sample yields about 140,000 clones, approximately 85% seen once. Sequences were obtained from PBMCs. The receptors derive from a woman aged 50 to 60 in good health and CMV-seropositive.

This chain joins TRBV18 and TRBJ1-2, with TRBD1 matching over 8 bases. The V segment lost 5 bases and the J segment 6 bases; nucleotides outside the gene matches: 5. Per germline, CDR1 KGHSH and CDR2 LQKENI. The CDR3 has 13 amino acids. DNA for the CDR3: TGTGCCAGCTCATCCGACAGGGGTCATGGCTACACCTTC. It translates to CASSSDRGHGYTF. The full variable domain, rest sourced from reference TRBV18 and TRBJ1-2, is NAGVMQNPRHLVRRRGQEARLRCSPMKGHSHVYWYRQLPEEGLKFMVYLQKENIIDESGMPKERFSAEFPKEGPSILRIQQVVRGDSAAYFCASSSDRGHGYTFGSGTRLTVV.

The DNA of the CDR3 is TGTGCCAGTACCCTAGAGGCTAGCGGGGGTTACAATGAGCAGTTCTTC. Encoded protein: CASTLEASGGYNEQFF. This chain joins TRBV19 and TRBJ2-1; 10 nucleotides agree with TRBD2. The CDR3 runs 16 residues. The germline V gene has CDR1 LNHDA and CDR2 SQIVND (reference sequence). V shed 7 bases and J 4 bases; nucleotides not matched to a gene: 10.

The V gene is TRBV28, the J gene TRBJ2-7; D is unclear. CDR1 is MDHEN and CDR2 is SYDVKM in the germline V gene. Trimming took off 8 bases at V and 2 bases at J, with 7 bases between the two ends. The CDR3 is 11 amino acids. The CDR3 sequence is CASQIAYEQYF. CDR3 bases: TGTGCCAGCCAAATAGCCTACGAGCAGTACTTC.

This chain links TRBV7-2 with TRBJ2-7; tentative D call: TRBD1 (5 bases). V was cut by 7 bases and J by 1 base, with 11 bases left in between. Looked up from germline, CDR1 is SGHTA and CDR2 is FQGNSA. The CDR3 length is 13 residues. CDR3 protein: CASNPQVSYEQYF. The CDR3 DNA follows: TGTGCCAGCAACCCACAGGTTTCCTACGAGCAGTACTTC.

The gene calls are TRBV18 and TRBJ2-7, with TRBD2 matching 7 bases. Trimming cost V 3 bases and J 3 bases; bases outside gene matches: 8. The CDR3 has 15 amino acids. The germline V gene encodes CDR1 KGHSH and CDR2 LQKENI. The DNA of the CDR3 is TGTGCCAGCTCACCGACGACGGGAGGCGGCTACGAGCAGTACTTC. Translated: CASSPTTGGGYEQYF.

This clone appeared a single time. J is TRBJ1-2 and V is TRBV27, with 8 positions matching TRBD1. The CDR3 extends over 13 amino acids. Germline values: CDR1 MNHEY, CDR2 SMNVEV (reference sequence). Germline trimming cut 3 bases from V and 7 bases from J; bases unmatched to any gene: 4. CDR3 sequence: CASSFRGRRGYTF. CDR3 sequence (DNA): TGTGCCAGCAGTTTCAGGGGGCGCCGTGGCTACACCTTC.

The chain has TRBV11-3 and TRBJ2-1; 10 bases line up with TRBD1. The CDR3 has 16 amino acids. V was pared by 3 bases and J by 4 bases, with 6 bases of the junction left unmatched. CDR1 is SGHNT and CDR2 is YENEEA in the germline V gene. The CDR3 here is CASSLSRDRGYNEQFF. DNA for the CDR3: TGTGCCAGCAGCTTGAGCCGGGACAGGGGATACAATGAGCAGTTCTTC.

V usage is TRBV15 and J usage is TRBJ1-4; D unresolved. Germline CDR1 LNHNV, CDR2 YYDKDF (reference sequence). The CDR3 is 15 amino acids. V was cut by 0 bases and J by 4 bases, with 9 bases left in between. CDR3 protein: CATSRDLGSNEKLFF. CDR3 bases: TGTGCCACCAGCAGAGATCTGGGCAGTAATGAAAAACTGTTTTTT.

The rearrangement uses TRBV4-3 and TRBJ1-5; no reliable D call. The CDR3 totals 14 residues. V dropped 0 bases and J dropped 5 bases, with 8 bases sitting between them. CDR1 and CDR2 from the germline V gene are LGHNA and YSLEER. The CDR3 loop reads CASSQDFGDQPQHF. The CDR3 DNA follows: TGCGCCAGCAGCCAAGACTTCGGGGATCAGCCCCAGCATTTT.

This chain joins TRBV2 and TRBJ1-2, with unresolved D. There are 13 residues in the CDR3. The V end was cut by 8 bases, the J end by 5 bases, with 15 bases between. Germline CDR1 is SNHLY and CDR2 is FYNNEI. The CDR3 nucleotides read TGTGCCAGCTGCGGGTTTTCTGGTTATGGCTACACCTTC. It codes for CASCGFSGYGYTF.